The rows below give T cell receptor beta chains drawn from one sample of a study of blood T cell repertoires in COVID-19. Data came from immunoSEQ multiplex PCR; TCRdb stores just in-frame clones and leaves some out. The data contain fewer than 500,000 clones, around 89% of them singletons. The sample comprised peripheral blood. These receptors were obtained from a woman in her twenties or thirties with acute or convalescent COVID-19. Each CDR3 is given with its conserved first and last residue. D genes are given only for firm matches. Clone size is shown for a subset of rows, as once, few, many or a class of expanded clone.

D gene	CDR3 length	J gene	V gene	clone size	CDR3 protein	CDR3 DNA
-	15	TRBJ2-3	TRBV7-9	-	CASSLTRTTGDTQYF	TGTGCCAGCAGCCTTACTAGGACGACTGGGGATACGCAGTATTTT
-	15	TRBJ2-7	TRBV10-2	-	CASSEPNRASYEQYF	TGCGCCAGCAGTGAGCCAAACAGGGCGTCCTACGAGCAGTACTTC
-	15	TRBJ2-7	TRBV24-1	once	CATSDPDTSSYEQYF	TGTGCCACCAGTGACCCGGACACGAGCTCCTACGAGCAGTACTTC
-	17	TRBJ2-3	TRBV4-2	-	CASSQAPTGEGQDTQYF	TGTGCCAGCAGCCAAGCTCCGACAGGGGAGGGCCAAGATACGCAGTATTTT
-	14	TRBJ2-2	TRBV6-9	-	CANGQSSRTGELFF	TGTGCCAACGGACAGTCCTCGAGAACCGGGGAGCTGTTTTTT
TRBD2	16	TRBJ2-1	TRBV24-1	once	CATSGRTSGASNEQFF	TGTGCCACCAGTGGGAGGACTAGCGGGGCAAGTAATGAGCAGTTCTTC
TRBD1	16	TRBJ2-7	TRBV4-1	-	CASSQETGVRFYEQYF	TGCGCCAGCAGCCAAGAAACAGGGGTGCGATTCTACGAGCAGTACTTC
TRBD1	15	TRBJ1-5	TRBV4-1	once	CASSQTGTGNQPQHF	TGCGCCAGCAGCCAGACCGGGACAGGTAATCAGCCCCAGCATTTT
-	17	TRBJ2-7	TRBV5-4	-	CASSLAFGDSGSYEQYF	TGTGCCAGCAGCTTGGCCTTCGGGGACTCGGGATCCTACGAGCAGTACTTC
-	14	TRBJ2-3	TRBV2	-	CASRWAGGTDTQYF	TGTGCCAGCCGATGGGCCGGGGGCACAGATACGCAGTATTTT
-	14	TRBJ1-1	TRBV5-6	-	CASSLGGLSIRAFF	TGTGCCAGCAGCTTGGGAGGACTTTCTATACGAGCTTTCTTT
-	12	TRBJ1-2	TRBV12-3/TRBV12-4	-	CASSRDGDGYTF	TGTGCCAGCAGCAGGGATGGGGATGGCTACACCTTC
-	15	TRBJ2-5	TRBV14	-	CASSQDRVFGETQYF	TGTGCCAGCAGCCAAGACAGGGTTTTTGGAGAGACCCAGTACTTC
-	15	TRBJ2-3	TRBV5-1	-	CASSLRGDSTDTQYF	TGCGCCAGCAGCTTGCGGGGAGACAGCACAGATACGCAGTATTTT
TRBD2	14	TRBJ2-1	TRBV6-1	-	CASSEVAGLNEQFF	TGTGCCAGCAGTGAGGTAGCGGGGTTGAATGAGCAGTTCTTC
-	15	TRBJ2-1	TRBV7-6	-	CASSPGASRLNEQFF	TGTGCCAGCAGCCCAGGGGCCTCGCGTCTAAATGAGCAGTTCTTC
TRBD2	19	TRBJ2-4	TRBV5-1	once	CASSFGLAGGQLYKNIQYF	TGCGCCAGCAGCTTCGGACTAGCGGGGGGCCAATTGTACAAAAACATTCAGTACTTC
-	12	TRBJ1-5	TRBV27	-	CASSVGNQPQHF	TGTGCCAGCAGCGTAGGCAATCAGCCCCAGCATTTT
-	13	TRBJ1-2	TRBV14	-	CASSQDAGYGYTF	TGTGCCAGCAGCCAAGATGCAGGGTATGGCTACACCTTC
TRBD1	12	TRBJ1-2	TRBV6-5	many	CASMGTGYGYTF	TGTGCCAGCATGGGGACAGGGTATGGCTACACCTTC
-	13	TRBJ1-2	TRBV10-2	-	CASTGGTNYGYTF	TGCGCCAGCACGGGGGGGACTAACTATGGCTACACCTTC
TRBD1	16	TRBJ1-5	TRBV19	-	CASSSSTGERRQPQHF	TGTGCCAGTAGTTCGTCGACAGGGGAAAGGCGTCAGCCCCAGCATTTT
-	13	TRBJ1-6	TRBV6-9	-	CAEPRSHNSPLHF	TGTGCCGAACCGCGGTCCCACAATTCACCCCTCCACTTT
TRBD2	16	TRBJ2-7	TRBV7-9	-	CASSPRTSGGFYEQYF	TGTGCCAGCAGCCCACGGACTAGCGGGGGATTCTACGAGCAGTACTTC
TRBD2	17	TRBJ2-5	TRBV5-6	-	CASSPMGVAGAMETQYF	TGTGCCAGCAGCCCTATGGGGGTAGCGGGGGCCATGGAGACCCAGTACTTC
TRBD2	16	TRBJ2-1	TRBV5-1	-	CASSQGLAGGRNEQFF	TGCGCCAGCAGCCAGGGACTAGCGGGGGGGCGGAATGAGCAGTTCTTC
TRBD2	14	TRBJ2-2	TRBV27	-	CASATGGMAGELFF	TGTGCCAGCGCCACCGGGGGGATGGCCGGGGAGCTGTTTTTT
TRBD1	13	TRBJ1-2	TRBV5-6	-	CASSQGGGHGYTF	TGTGCCAGCAGCCAGGGGGGTGGCCATGGCTACACCTTC
TRBD2	14	TRBJ2-7	TRBV5-1	few	CASSTSGRSYEQYF	TGCGCCAGCAGTACTAGCGGGCGCTCCTACGAGCAGTACTTC
TRBD2	16	TRBJ2-1	TRBV5-1	-	CASSATGGPAYNEQFF	TGCGCCAGCAGCGCAACGGGGGGGCCGGCCTACAATGAGCAGTTCTTC
-	12	TRBJ2-2	TRBV7-9	-	CASSFQTGELFF	TGTGCCAGCAGCTTCCAGACCGGGGAGCTGTTTTTT
-	14	TRBJ2-5	TRBV5-5	-	CASSLVRGGETQYF	TGTGCCAGCAGCTTGGTGCGCGGCGGGGAGACCCAGTACTTC
TRBD1	16	TRBJ1-2	TRBV18	few	CASSPSRQGDNYGYTF	TGTGCCAGCTCACCTAGCCGACAGGGGGATAACTATGGCTACACCTTC
TRBD2	16	TRBJ2-7	TRBV4-1	-	CASSQTSGGPSYEQYF	TGCGCCAGCAGCCAGACTAGCGGGGGGCCCTCCTACGAGCAGTACTTC
TRBD1	14	TRBJ2-7	TRBV7-9	-	CASSDRGLVDEQYF	TGTGCCAGCAGTGACAGGGGGCTTGTGGACGAGCAGTACTTC
-	13	TRBJ1-2	TRBV6-5	-	CASAPPGTYGYTF	TGTGCCAGCGCCCCGCCCGGGACTTATGGCTACACCTTC
TRBD1	14	TRBJ1-2	TRBV6-5	once	CASSLQGIGYGYTF	TGTGCCAGCAGTCTACAGGGGATAGGCTATGGCTACACCTTC
-	13	TRBJ2-2	TRBV29-1	-	CSGRTANTGELFF	TGCAGCGGTCGGACAGCAAACACCGGGGAGCTGTTTTTT
TRBD2	18	TRBJ2-3	TRBV4-1	-	CASSQDRLAGARTDTQYF	TGCGCCAGCAGCCAAGATCGGCTAGCGGGGGCCCGCACAGATACGCAGTATTTT
TRBD2	15	TRBJ2-5	TRBV28	-	CASSPAGGGRETQYF	TGTGCCAGCAGCCCCGCCGGGGGGGGGAGAGAGACCCAGTACTTC
TRBD1	16	TRBJ2-5	TRBV18	-	CASSPPTDRGSETQYF	TGTGCCAGCTCACCGCCAACTGACAGGGGATCAGAGACCCAGTACTTC
-	13	TRBJ2-5	TRBV7-9	few	CASSLGGWETQYF	TGTGCCAGCAGCTTAGGAGGGTGGGAGACCCAGTACTTC
-	13	TRBJ2-1	TRBV2	-	CASIGTPRGEQFF	TGTGCCAGCATTGGGACACCGAGGGGTGAGCAGTTCTTC
TRBD2	18	TRBJ2-3	TRBV4-2	-	CASSPIGEGGGTMDTQYF	TGTGCCAGCAGCCCGATCGGGGAAGGCGGGGGGACCATGGATACGCAGTATTTT
-	13	TRBJ2-3	TRBV27	-	CASSSRNTDTQYF	TGTGCCAGCAGTTCGAGAAACACAGATACGCAGTATTTT
TRBD1	15	TRBJ1-6	TRBV5-4	-	CASSLAPGQAGALHF	TGTGCCAGCAGCTTGGCCCCGGGACAGGCAGGGGCCCTCCACTTT
TRBD1	13	TRBJ2-7	TRBV6-5	once	CASSRDRPYEQYF	TGTGCCAGCAGTCGGGACAGACCTTACGAGCAGTACTTC
-	13	TRBJ1-1	TRBV6-4	-	CASSDRSGTEAFF	TGTGCCAGCAGTGACCGGTCGGGGACTGAAGCTTTCTTT
-	13	TRBJ1-1	TRBV29-1	-	CSVEGGENTEAFF	TGCAGCGTTGAGGGAGGAGAGAACACTGAAGCTTTCTTT
TRBD2	19	TRBJ2-3	TRBV3-1/TRBV3-2	-	CASSQEIWGLAGITDTQYF	TGTGCCAGCAGCCAAGAGATTTGGGGACTAGCGGGGATCACAGATACGCAGTATTTT
-	13	TRBJ2-5	TRBV7-6	-	CASSLGYLETQYF	TGTGCCAGCAGCTTAGGGTACTTGGAGACCCAGTACTTC
-	16	TRBJ2-1	TRBV5-1	-	CASSPPEGLPYNEQFF	TGCGCCAGCAGCCCGCCGGAGGGGCTCCCCTACAATGAGCAGTTCTTC
TRBD1	21	TRBJ2-6	TRBV6-2/TRBV6-3	-	CASSYRSRSGGFSSGANVLTF	TGTGCCAGCAGTTACCGTAGTCGGTCAGGGGGCTTTTCCTCTGGGGCCAACGTCCTGACTTTC
TRBD1	16	TRBJ1-3	TRBV4-1	-	CASSQGPGGGGNTIYF	TGCGCCAGCAGCCAAGGCCCAGGGGGAGGTGGAAACACCATATATTTT
-	14	TRBJ1-4	TRBV5-4	-	CASSLADGRGKLFF	TGTGCCAGCAGCTTGGCCGACGGGCGAGGGAAACTGTTTTTT